This T cell receptor beta chain was sequenced for a study of shared clonotypes between healthy human individuals. Profiled with immunoSEQ multiplex PCR; TCRdb holds only in-frame clones, not every one. The table shows under 200,000 clones, with 90% to 95% occurring only once. V shed 6 bases and J 5 bases; nucleotides not matched to a gene: 15. Germline V gene sequence: CDR1 MGHRA, CDR2 YSYEKL. CDR3 size: 18 residues. The receptor comes from a woman in her 30s in good health. The material sequenced was naive CD4+ T cells sorted from blood. Subset of the sample: CD45RA+ positively selected. The chain carries TRBV4-1 and TRBJ2-1, with TRBD2 matching 11 bases. The CDR3 bases are TGCGCCAGCAGGATCAGAATAGCGGGAGGGCCTTTGAACAATGAGCAGTTCTTC. Residues: CASRIRIAGGPLNNEQFF.